This T cell receptor (beta chain) was sequenced in a study of cytomegalovirus exposure and HLA in healthy donors. This PCR relied on a set of 60 Vbeta primers and 13 Jbeta primers. Produced via immunoSEQ multiplex PCR; TCRdb's table is partial and in-frame only. There are 150,000 to 200,000 clones in the sample; roughly 71% occur only once, and roughly 1.6% lies in the top ten. The clonotype comes from a girl aged 5-17 years in good health and CMV-seronegative. Sequenced material: PBMCs.

The CDR3 DNA reads as TGTGCCAGCAGCCTACGGGAAAACTATGGCTACACCTTC. It specifies CASSLRENYGYTF. The chain recombines TRBV6-6 with TRBJ1-2; no firm D call. The germline gives CDR1 MNHNY, CDR2 SVGAGI (reference sequence). Trimming shortened V by 6 bases and J by 2 bases, and 10 bases separated the two germline ends. The CDR3 is made up of 13 amino acids.